Sequencing of this TCR beta chain was carried out in a study of molecular identifiers for immune sequencing clone quantification. After removal of 8 bases from V and 5 bases from J, the junction contained 5 bases not matched to a gene. The CDR3 spans 13 residues. Germline-derived CDR1 and CDR2 are SNHLY and FYNNEI. This clonotype was found a few times. TCRdb recomputed calls from the PCR reads with MiXCR, one row per CDR3 protein. The repertoire includes about 320,000 distinct CDR3 sequences, about a fifth of them detected once, and over 0.7% sits in the top ten. The sequenced sample was naive CD8+ T cells from blood, with Jurkat cell RNA spiked in. The subset: FACS-sorted CD8+CD4-CCR7+CD45RA+ naive T cells. V and J are TRBV2 and TRBJ1-2; the match to TRBD1 covers 10 bases. The sequence was collected from a human donor in good health. Some libraries in this study had Jurkat cell RNA spiked in. CDR3 in amino acids: CASWTGGEYGYTF. The CDR3 DNA is TGTGCCAGCTGGACAGGGGGAGAATATGGCTACACCTTC.